The 5 T cell receptor beta chains listed next were all sequenced from one sample in a study of T-cell memory formation after mild COVID-19. TCRdb re-analysed the 5' RACE reads in MiXCR, keeping a single row per CDR3 protein. The profile shows more than 450,000 distinct CDR3 sequences, under 20% of them singletons. Sequencing used PBMCs or a T cell subset sorted from them (not recorded which). These receptors came from an adult woman who had mild COVID-19 (a few samples of this study predate the infection). Cell type and time point are not known.

This sequence joins TRBV19 and TRBJ1-1; tentatively, D is TRBD1 (5 bases). This CDR3 comprises 12 residues. V shed 5 bases and J shed 10 bases, with 14 bases lying between them. The germline gives CDR1 LNHDA, CDR2 SQIVND (reference sequence). Here the CDR3 reads CASSLPAGIAFF. The CDR3 region has the DNA TGTGCCAGTAGTTTGCCCGCAGGGATAGCTTTCTTT.

This clonotype has just a few counts. V and J are TRBV3-1 and TRBJ1-2, with D possibly matching TRBD1 (6 bases). Trimming cost V 0 bases and J 8 bases, with 19 bases left between them. Per the germline V gene, CDR1 is LGHDT and CDR2 is YNNKEL (reference sequence). The CDR3 sequence is 16 residues long. CDR3 residues: CASSQDPDSTGKGYTF. The CDR3 DNA sequence: TGTGCCAGCAGCCAAGACCCGGACAGTACAGGGAAGGGCTACACCTTC. The whole variable domain, filled in from reference TRBV3-1 and TRBJ1-2, reads DTAVSQTPKYLVTQMGNDKSIKCEQNLGHDTMYWYKQDSKKFLKIMFSYNNKELIINETVPNRFSPKSPDKAHLNLHINSLELGDSAVYFCASSQDPDSTGKGYTFGSGTRLTVV.

This chain links TRBV2 with TRBJ2-5; D is unclear. The CDR3 covers 13 residues. Germline CDR1 reads SNHLY; CDR2 reads FYNNEI. V shed 4 bases and J shed 9 bases, with 15 bases lying between them. CDR3 protein: CASSGNRLQAQYF. The CDR3 DNA is TGTGCCAGCAGTGGCAACCGCCTTCAGGCCCAGTACTTC.

This clonotype came up many times. The chain employs TRBV7-6 and TRBJ2-1; D call uncertain. V was pared by 6 bases and J by 0 bases, with 12 bases between. This CDR3 is 15 amino acids long. CDR1 and CDR2 from the germline V gene are SGHVS and FNYEAQ. CDR3 sequence: CASSLDPSSYNEQFF. The CDR3 nucleotides read TGTGCCAGCAGTTTGGACCCGAGCTCCTACAATGAGCAGTTCTTC.

This chain links TRBV5-1 with TRBJ2-7, with 10 bases fitting TRBD2. Trimming at V came to 3 bases and at J to 1 base, leaving 4 bases not matched to a gene. This CDR3 spans 15 amino acids. The V gene's germline CDR1 is SGHRS and CDR2 YFSETQ. This CDR3 reads CASSYTSGVSYEQYF. The CDR3 bases are TGCGCCAGCAGCTACACTAGCGGGGTATCCTACGAGCAGTACTTC.